This TCR beta chain comes out of a study of CD8+ T cells in alopecia areata. The sequencing template was cDNA reverse transcribed from extracted RNA. Data came from immunoSEQ multiplex PCR; TCRdb stores just in-frame clones and leaves some out. This table has over 100,000 clones, roughly three fifths appearing once. Germline CDR1 SGHTA, CDR2 FQGTGA. Trimming took off 2 bases at V and 7 bases at J, with 9 bases between the two ends. The CDR3 has 13 amino acids. Sample treatment: oral pan-JAK inhibitor, 5-10 mg twice daily. Source: CD8+ T cells sorted from blood, taken at week 24, from a patient treated with tofacitinib. This TCR derives from a human donor with alopecia areata. This rearrangement joins TRBV7-3 to TRBJ1-5, with no clear D. The CDR3 sequence: CASSLGEGQPQHF. CDR3 bases: TGTGCCAGCAGCTTAGGGGAGGGCCAGCCCCAGCATTTT.